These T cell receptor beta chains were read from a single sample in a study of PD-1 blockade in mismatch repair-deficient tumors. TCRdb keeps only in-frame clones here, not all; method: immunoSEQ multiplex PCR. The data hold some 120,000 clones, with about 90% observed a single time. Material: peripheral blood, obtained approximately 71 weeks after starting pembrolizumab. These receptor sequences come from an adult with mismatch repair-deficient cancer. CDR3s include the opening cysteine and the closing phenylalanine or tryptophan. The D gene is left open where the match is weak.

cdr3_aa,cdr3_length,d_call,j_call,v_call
CASSYRTGTSYEQYF,15,NA,TRBJ2-7,TRBV6-5
CAIKSDGPEVNEQFF,15,NA,TRBJ2-1,TRBV10-3
CASKRTVGDLAAALNEQFF,19,TRBD2,TRBJ2-1,TRBV7-8
CASSQVPGGELISYEQYF,18,TRBD1,TRBJ2-7,TRBV4-1
CASRRTGGSYGYTF,14,TRBD1,TRBJ1-2,TRBV27
CASSSLRDLNEQFF,14,NA,TRBJ2-1,TRBV27
CASSLAGRVYEQYF,14,NA,TRBJ2-7,TRBV7-9
CASTQTGQGWTGELFF,16,NA,TRBJ2-2,TRBV7-9
CASSDRAYEQYF,12,TRBD1,TRBJ2-7,TRBV6-6
CASSLGSGGSYEQYF,15,NA,TRBJ2-7,TRBV5-1